The clone carrying this TCR beta chain was counted a few times. This sample was included in a study of blood T cell repertoires in COVID-19. Study-level information: Acute and convalescent COVID-19 samples came from the United States, Italy and Spain. Nucleic acid was either cDNA or gDNA, and it came from T cells, B-cell-depleted T cells, or PBMCs.

In the original workflow: Nucleated cell number was recorded as an estimate derived from reference gene primer amplification. This table comes from immunoSEQ multiplex PCR, and its TCRdb copy is limited to in-frame clones, with some not included. The D gene and trimming were derived from the DNA, and the V and J assignments and clone size from that table. The sample has roughly 190,000 clones; about 83% are singletons. V shed 5 bases and J shed 2 bases, with 7 bases lying between them. The CDR3 is 12 residues long. CDR1 is GTSNPN, CDR2 SVGIG, per germline (reference sequence). The genes are TRBV30 and TRBJ2-4; D is ambiguous. The sequenced sample consisted of peripheral blood. This sequence was found in a man aged 45-60 years with active or convalescent COVID-19. The CDR3 DNA sequence: TGTGCCTGGTACTTAACCAAAAACATTCAGTACTTC. It encodes CAWYLTKNIQYF.